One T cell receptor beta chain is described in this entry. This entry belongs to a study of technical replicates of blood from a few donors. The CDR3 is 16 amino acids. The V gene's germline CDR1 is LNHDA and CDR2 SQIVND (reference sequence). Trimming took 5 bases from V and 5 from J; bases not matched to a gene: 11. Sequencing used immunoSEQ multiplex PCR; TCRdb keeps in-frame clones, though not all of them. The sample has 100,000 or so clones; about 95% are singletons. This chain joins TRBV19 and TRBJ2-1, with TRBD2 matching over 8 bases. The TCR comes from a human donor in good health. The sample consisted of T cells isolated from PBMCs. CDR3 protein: CASSATGLVHHNEQFF. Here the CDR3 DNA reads TGTGCCAGTAGTGCAACGGGACTAGTGCATCACAATGAGCAGTTCTTC.